This T cell receptor beta chain was sequenced in a study of PD-1 blockade in mismatch repair-deficient tumors (dated by TCRdb to the late 2010s). Study-wide context: The trial enrolled fewer than 90 consecutive patients with roughly 11 mismatch repair-deficient cancer types between 2013 and 2016, all previously treated and progressing. Tumor-associated T cell clones were tracked in the peripheral blood of patients responding to PD-1 blockade by deep sequencing of TCR CDR3 regions. Broader findings and caveats from the paper: Clones residing in the tumor, which were often undetectable in blood before treatment, expanded quickly after pembrolizumab and then contracted, generally before radiologic responses. Clonal expansion was elicited by three of the seven peptides, yielding approximately 140 unique blood TCRs of which seven were also found in tumor, and every positive peptide was derived from frameshift mutations.

Concerning this clone itself: No cognate antigen has been identified for it. No quality values exist for individual bases; no much larger clone is one base distant.

Per the germline V gene (reference sequence), MNHEY is the CDR1 and SMNVEV is the CDR2. The CDR3 runs 13 amino acids, cysteine and phenylalanine included. Only the CDR3 DNA stays, 39 bases, in frame from base 1. The junction shows trimming of 6 bases on V and 2 bases on J, plus 11 bases between the germline ends. The method behind the library was the immunoSEQ multiplex PCR assay. Per the original workflow: A clone was defined as neoantigen-specific if the clone expanded significantly to the relevant peptide but showed no significant expansion to any other peptide tested. TCRdb's version of the immuneACCESS table is confined to in-frame rearrangements and falls short of the full clone set. An unresolved V gene accounts for under half of the shortfall where checked; the remainder is of unknown origin. The V and J calls and the clone size are those of that table, but D and trimming were determined from the DNA. A total of more than 11,000 clones appear in this sample, roughly 80% of them only once. Of the sample, approximately 20% falls within the top ten clones.

The time point label corresponds to: approximately 10-day in vitro stimulation with candidate neoantigen peptide 4. For each enrolled patient, mismatch repair deficiency was established using either polymerase chain reaction or immunohistochemistry. TCR sequencing was performed for a few patients who responded to pembrolizumab therapy. Seven or eight ELISpot-reactive candidate neoantigen peptides were each used in a roughly 10-day in vitro stimulation before TCR sequencing. A control culture with no peptide was handled in the same way and served as the baseline for calculating clone fold changes. In the phase II trial, pembrolizumab PD-1 blockade was tested prospectively in advanced mismatch repair-deficient cancers, no matter which tissue of origin the cancers came from.

The receptor chain draws on TRBV27 and TRBJ2-7; possibly the D gene is TRBD1, per 5 matching bases. This sequence was found in an adult with mismatch repair-deficient cancer. This sample comprised cells cultured in vitro, obtained from a patient treated with pembrolizumab. The DNA sequence reads TGTGCCAGCAGCCCACAGGCAGCCTACGAGCAGTACTTC. The translation is CASSPQAAYEQYF.